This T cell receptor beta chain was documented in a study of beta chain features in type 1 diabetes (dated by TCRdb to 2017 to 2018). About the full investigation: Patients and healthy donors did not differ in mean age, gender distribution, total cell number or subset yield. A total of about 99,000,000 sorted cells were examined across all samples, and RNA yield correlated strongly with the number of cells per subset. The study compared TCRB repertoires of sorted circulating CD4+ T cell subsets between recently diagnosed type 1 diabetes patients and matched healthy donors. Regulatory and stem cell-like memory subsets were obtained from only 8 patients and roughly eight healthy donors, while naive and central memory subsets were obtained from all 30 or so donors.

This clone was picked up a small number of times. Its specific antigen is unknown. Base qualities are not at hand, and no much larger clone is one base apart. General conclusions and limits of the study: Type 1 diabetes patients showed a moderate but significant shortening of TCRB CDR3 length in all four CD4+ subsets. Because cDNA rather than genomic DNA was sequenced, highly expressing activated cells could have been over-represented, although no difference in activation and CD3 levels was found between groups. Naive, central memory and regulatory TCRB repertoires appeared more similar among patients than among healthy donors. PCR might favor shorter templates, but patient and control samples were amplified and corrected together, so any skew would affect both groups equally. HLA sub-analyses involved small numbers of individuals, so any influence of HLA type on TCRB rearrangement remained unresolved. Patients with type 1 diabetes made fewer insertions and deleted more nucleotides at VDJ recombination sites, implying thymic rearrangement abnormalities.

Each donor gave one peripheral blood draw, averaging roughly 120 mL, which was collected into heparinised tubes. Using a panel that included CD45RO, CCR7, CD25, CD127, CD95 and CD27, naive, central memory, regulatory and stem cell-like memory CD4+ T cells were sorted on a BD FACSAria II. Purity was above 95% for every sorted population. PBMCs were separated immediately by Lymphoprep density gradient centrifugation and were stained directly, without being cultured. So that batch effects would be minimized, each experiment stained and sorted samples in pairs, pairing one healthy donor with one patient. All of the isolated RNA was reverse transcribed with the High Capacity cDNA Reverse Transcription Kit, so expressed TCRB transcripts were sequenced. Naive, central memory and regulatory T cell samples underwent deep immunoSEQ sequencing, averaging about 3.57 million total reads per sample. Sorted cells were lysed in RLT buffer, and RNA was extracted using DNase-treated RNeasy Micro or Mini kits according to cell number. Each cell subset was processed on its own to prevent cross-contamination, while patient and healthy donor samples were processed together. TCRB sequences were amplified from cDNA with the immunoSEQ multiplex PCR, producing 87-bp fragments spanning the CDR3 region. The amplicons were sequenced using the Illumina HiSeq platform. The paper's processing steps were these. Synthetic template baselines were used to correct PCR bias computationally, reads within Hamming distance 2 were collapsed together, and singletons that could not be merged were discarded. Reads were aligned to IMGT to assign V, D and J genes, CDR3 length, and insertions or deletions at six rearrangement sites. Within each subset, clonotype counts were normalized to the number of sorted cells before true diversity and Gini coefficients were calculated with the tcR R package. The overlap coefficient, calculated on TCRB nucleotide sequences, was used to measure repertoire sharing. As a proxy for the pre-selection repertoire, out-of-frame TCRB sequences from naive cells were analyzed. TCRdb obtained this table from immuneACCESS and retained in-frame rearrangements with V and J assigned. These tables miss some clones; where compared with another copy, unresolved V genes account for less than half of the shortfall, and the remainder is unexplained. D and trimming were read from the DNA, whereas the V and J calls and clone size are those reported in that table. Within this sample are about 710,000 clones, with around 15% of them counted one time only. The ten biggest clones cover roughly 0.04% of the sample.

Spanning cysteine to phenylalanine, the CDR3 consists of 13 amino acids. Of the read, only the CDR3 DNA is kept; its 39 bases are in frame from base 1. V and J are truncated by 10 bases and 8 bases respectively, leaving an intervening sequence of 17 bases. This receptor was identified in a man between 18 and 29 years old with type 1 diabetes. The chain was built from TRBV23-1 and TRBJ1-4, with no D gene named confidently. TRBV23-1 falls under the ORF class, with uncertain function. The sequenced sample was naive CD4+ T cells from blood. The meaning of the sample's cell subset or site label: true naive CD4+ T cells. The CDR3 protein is CAIIGRAYEKLFF. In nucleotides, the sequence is TGCGCCATCATAGGGCGGGCCTACGAAAAACTGTTTTTT.